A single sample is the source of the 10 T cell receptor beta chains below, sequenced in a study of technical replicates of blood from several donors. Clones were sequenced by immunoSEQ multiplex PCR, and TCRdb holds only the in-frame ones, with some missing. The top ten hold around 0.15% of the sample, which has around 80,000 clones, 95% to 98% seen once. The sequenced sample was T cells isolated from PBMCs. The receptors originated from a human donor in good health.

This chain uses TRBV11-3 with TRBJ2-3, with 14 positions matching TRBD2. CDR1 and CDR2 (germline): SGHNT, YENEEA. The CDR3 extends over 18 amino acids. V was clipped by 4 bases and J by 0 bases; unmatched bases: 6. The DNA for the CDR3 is TGTGCCAGCAGCTCCGGACTAGCGGGGGGCCCGAGCACAGATACGCAGTATTTT. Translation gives CASSSGLAGGPSTDTQYF.

CDR3 residues: CASGQGYVYTF. As DNA, the CDR3 is TGTGCCAGCGGACAGGGATACGTCTACACCTTC. The V gene is TRBV7-9, the J gene TRBJ1-2; 8 bases match TRBD1. This CDR3 is built from 11 residues. Germline V lookup: CDR1 SEHNR, CDR2 FQNEAQ (reference sequence). Trimming removed 8 bases from V and 10 bases from J; junction bases left unmatched: 6.

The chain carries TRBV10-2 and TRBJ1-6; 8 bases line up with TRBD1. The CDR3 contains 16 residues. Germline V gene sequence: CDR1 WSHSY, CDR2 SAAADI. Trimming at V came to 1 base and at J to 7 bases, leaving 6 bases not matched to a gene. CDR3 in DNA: TGCGCCAGCAGTGAGTTCGCAGGGGGCGGGAATTCACCCCTCCACTTT. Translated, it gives CASSEFAGGGNSPLHF.

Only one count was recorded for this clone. DNA for the CDR3: TGTGCCAGCAGCCTTGGGAGGGGCTTTAGCTCCTATAATTCACCCCTCCACTTT. Encoded protein: CASSLGRGFSSYNSPLHF. This sequence joins TRBV7-8 and TRBJ1-6, with D tentatively TRBD1 (5 bases). This CDR3 contains 18 residues. Germline lookup yields CDR1 SGHVS and CDR2 FQNEAQ. Trimming took off 5 bases at V and 0 bases at J, with 17 bases between the two ends.

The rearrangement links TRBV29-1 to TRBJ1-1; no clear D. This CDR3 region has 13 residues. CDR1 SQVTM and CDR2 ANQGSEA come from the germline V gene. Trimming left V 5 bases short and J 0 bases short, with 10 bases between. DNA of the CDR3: TGCAGCGTTATTGGCAGGATGAACACTGAAGCTTTCTTT. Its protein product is CSVIGRMNTEAFF.

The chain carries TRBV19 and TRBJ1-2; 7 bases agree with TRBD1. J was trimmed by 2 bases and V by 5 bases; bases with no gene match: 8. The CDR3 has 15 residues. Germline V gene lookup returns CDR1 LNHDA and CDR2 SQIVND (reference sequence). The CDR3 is CASSPYDRANYGYTF. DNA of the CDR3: TGTGCCAGTAGTCCCTACGACAGGGCGAACTATGGCTACACCTTC. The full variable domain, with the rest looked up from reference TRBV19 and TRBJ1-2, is DGGITQSPKYLFRKEGQNVTLSCEQNLNHDAMYWYRQDPGQGLRLIYYSQIVNDFQKGDIAEGYSVSREKKESFPLTVTSAQKNPTAFYLCASSPYDRANYGYTFGSGTRLTVV.

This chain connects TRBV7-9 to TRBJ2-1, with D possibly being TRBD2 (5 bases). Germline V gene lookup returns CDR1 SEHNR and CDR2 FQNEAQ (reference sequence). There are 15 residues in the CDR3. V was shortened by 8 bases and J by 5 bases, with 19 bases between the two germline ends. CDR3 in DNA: TGTGCCAGCTCGGCAGGTAGCGCAGATAACAATGAGCAGTTCTTC. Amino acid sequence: CASSAGSADNNEQFF.

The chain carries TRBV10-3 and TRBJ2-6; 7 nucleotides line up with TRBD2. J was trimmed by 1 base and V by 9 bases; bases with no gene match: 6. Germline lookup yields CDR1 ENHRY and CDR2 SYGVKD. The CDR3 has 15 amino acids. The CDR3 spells CAIRGGESGANVLTF. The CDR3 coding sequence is TGTGCCATTCGGGGAGGGGAATCTGGGGCCAACGTCCTGACTTTC.

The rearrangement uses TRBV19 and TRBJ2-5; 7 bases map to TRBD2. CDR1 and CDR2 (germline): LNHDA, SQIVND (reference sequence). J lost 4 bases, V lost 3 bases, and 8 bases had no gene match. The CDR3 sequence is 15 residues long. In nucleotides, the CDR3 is TGTGCCAGTAGTATTGGGCGGGGGACCAGAGAGACCCAGTACTTC. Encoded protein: CASSIGRGTRETQYF.

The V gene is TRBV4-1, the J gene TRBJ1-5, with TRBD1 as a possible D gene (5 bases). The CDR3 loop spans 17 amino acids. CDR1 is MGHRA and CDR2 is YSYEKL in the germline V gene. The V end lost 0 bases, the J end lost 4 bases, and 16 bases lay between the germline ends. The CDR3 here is CASSQEGWGPANQPQHF. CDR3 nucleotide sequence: TGCGCCAGCAGCCAAGAGGGTTGGGGCCCCGCTAATCAGCCCCAGCATTTT.